This TCR beta chain was profiled in a study of T-cell memory formation after mild COVID-19 (dated by TCRdb to about 2021). Concerning the study at large: TCR sequence clusters from the two donors were largely donor specific. In two donors, T-cell clones that expanded and contracted after mild COVID-19 were followed by sequencing TCRalpha and TCRbeta repertoires longitudinally. The cohort was made up of two young adult volunteers, one female and one male, who were previously healthy. General findings and caveats noted by the study authors: Only a couple of mild cases were covered by the study, and larger cohorts that include severe cases with pre-infection samples were considered necessary. The detection of some responding clones in pre-infection memory suggests that pre-existing cross-reactive memory T cells joined the SARS-CoV-2 response. SARS-CoV-2 specificity of the second-wave clones peaking on day 37 was not confirmed. Clones that contracted from day 15 to 85 showed balanced CD4/CD8 phenotypes, whereas a second wave of clones that expanded from day 15 to 37 leaned towards CD4+. Contracting CD4+ clones were found mainly in CM and EM memory subsets, while CD8+ clones were enriched in EMRA.

Comments on this clonotype: No cognate antigen has been identified for it. Base qualities are not at hand, and no much larger clone is one base apart.

Reads for this sample came from an Illumina NovaSeq 6000. cDNA libraries for TCRalpha and TCRbeta were prepared by 5'RACE using constant-segment primers, with sample barcodes and unique molecular identifiers added. RNA was extracted from every sample with Trizol reagent. Amplification of the libraries took two PCR steps, and the second step added a second sample barcode plus Illumina TruSeq adapters. The libraries were sequenced on an Illumina NovaSeq using 2 x 150 bp paired-end reads. Processing in the source paper ran as follows. The reads were demultiplexed and collapsed into UMI-guided consensus sequences using migec v1.2.7. Using mixcr v2.1.11, UMI consensuses were aligned to TRA and TRB V and J templates and then assembled into clonotypes. A clonotype was counted as expanded or contracted only if both edgeR and NoisET called the change significant, with noise models trained on biological replicates. edgeR calls used a false discovery rate-adjusted p below 0.01 and a log2 fold-change threshold of 1. As an exploratory analysis of dynamics, PCA with hierarchical clustering was applied to max-normalized trajectories of the 1000 most abundant clonotypes. Separately sequenced CD4+ and CD8+ repertoires were used to assign the CD4 or CD8 phenotype of responding clones. Through fastp at Q25 and MiXCR, TCRdb rebuilt clones from the public reads, retaining in-frame beta chains. All rows with the same CDR3 protein become a single entry with the most common DNA and genes. TCRdb, rather than the study authors, made the V and J calls. The sample yields about 560,000 distinct CDR3 sequences; roughly 22% were counted once. Roughly 8.1% of the sample belongs to the ten largest clones.

PBMCs were isolated by Ficoll-Paque density gradient centrifugation. V drops 0 bases and J drops 7 bases, leaving 13 bases in between. Inclusive of the bounding cysteine and phenylalanine, the CDR3 is 15 residues long. Kept here is only the CDR3 DNA, which spans 45 bases and is read in frame from base 1. In the germline V gene, CDR1 corresponds to MGHRA and CDR2 to YSYEKL. What was sequenced was PBMCs or a T cell subset sorted from them (not recorded which). This TCR was recovered from an adult woman who had mild COVID-19 (a few samples of this study predate the infection). The sample titles of this study are shuffled in the database, so cell type and time point are left out; the donor was told from shared clones. The chain links TRBV4-1 with TRBJ2-1, with an unclear D gene assignment. The sequenced DNA is TGCGCCAGCAGCCAAGAAGGACGGACGGCAAATGAGCAGTTCTTC. The translation is CASSQEGRTANEQFF.